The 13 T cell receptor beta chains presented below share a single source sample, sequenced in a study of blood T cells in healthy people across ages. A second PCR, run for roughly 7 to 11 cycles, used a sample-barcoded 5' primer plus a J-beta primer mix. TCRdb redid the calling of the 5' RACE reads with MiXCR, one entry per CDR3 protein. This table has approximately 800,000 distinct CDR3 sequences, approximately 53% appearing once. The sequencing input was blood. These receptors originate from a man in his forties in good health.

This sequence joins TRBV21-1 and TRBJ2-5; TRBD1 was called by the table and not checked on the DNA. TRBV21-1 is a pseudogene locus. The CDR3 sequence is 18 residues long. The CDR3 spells CASSNPGQGSLKQETQYF. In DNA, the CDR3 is TGTGCCAGCAGCAACCCAGGACAGGGGTCGTTAAAGCAAGAGACCCAGTACTTC.

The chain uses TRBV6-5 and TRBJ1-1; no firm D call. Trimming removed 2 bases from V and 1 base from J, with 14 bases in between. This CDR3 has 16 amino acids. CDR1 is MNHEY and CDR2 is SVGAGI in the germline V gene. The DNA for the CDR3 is TGTGCCAGCAGTTACGGGCGTGGAGACAAGAACACTGAAGCTTTCTTT. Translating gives CASSYGRGDKNTEAFF.

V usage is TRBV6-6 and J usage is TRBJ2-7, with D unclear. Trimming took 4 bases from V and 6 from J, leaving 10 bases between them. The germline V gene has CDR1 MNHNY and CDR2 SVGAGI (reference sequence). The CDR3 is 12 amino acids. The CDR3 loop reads CASSSGPREQYF. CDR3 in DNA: TGTGCCAGCAGTTCCGGCCCGCGCGAGCAGTACTTC.

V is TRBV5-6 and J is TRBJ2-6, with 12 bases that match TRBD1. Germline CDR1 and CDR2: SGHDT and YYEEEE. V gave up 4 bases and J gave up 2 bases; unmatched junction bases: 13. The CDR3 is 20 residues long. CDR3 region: CASSAGMWDRGRAGANVLTF. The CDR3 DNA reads TGTGCCAGCAGCGCTGGCATGTGGGACAGGGGGCGAGCTGGGGCCAACGTCCTGACTTTC. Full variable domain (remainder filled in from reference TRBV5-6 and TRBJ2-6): DAGVTQSPTHLIKTRGQQVTLRCSPKSGHDTVSWYQQALGQGPQFIFQYYEEEERQRGNFPDRFSGHQFPNYSSELNVNALLLGDSALYLCASSAGMWDRGRAGANVLTFGAGSRLTVL.

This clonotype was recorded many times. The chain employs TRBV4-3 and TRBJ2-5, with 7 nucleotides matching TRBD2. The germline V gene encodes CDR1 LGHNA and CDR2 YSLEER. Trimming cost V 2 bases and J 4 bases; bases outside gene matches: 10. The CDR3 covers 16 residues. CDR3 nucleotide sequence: TGCGCCAGCAGCCAACTGGAGCGGGGTGGGGGAGAGACCCAGTACTTC. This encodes CASSQLERGGGETQYF.

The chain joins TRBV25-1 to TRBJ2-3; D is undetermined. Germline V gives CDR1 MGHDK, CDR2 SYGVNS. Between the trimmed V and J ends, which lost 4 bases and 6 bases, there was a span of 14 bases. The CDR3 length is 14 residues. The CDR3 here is CASSGNRPRDTQYF. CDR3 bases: TGTGCCAGCAGTGGGAACCGGCCCAGGGATACGCAGTATTTT.

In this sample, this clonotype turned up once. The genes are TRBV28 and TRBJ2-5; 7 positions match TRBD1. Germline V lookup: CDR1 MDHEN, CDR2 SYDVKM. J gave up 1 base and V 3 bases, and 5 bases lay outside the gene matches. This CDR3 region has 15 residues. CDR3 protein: CASSLLDRVQETQYF. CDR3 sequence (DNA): TGTGCCAGCAGTTTGTTAGACAGGGTCCAAGAGACCCAGTACTTC.

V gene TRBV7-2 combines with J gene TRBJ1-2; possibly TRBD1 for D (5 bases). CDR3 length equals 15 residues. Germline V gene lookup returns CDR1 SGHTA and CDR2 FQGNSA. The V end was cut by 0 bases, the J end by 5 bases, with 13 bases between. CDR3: CASSLADQGGYGYTF. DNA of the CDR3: TGTGCCAGCAGCTTAGCCGACCAGGGAGGGTATGGCTACACCTTC. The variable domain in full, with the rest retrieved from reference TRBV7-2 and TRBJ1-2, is GAGVSQSPSNKVTEKGKDVELRCDPISGHTALYWYRQSLGQGLEFLIYFQGNSAPDKSGLPSDRFSAERTGGSVSTLTIQRTQQEDSAVYLCASSLADQGGYGYTFGSGTRLTVV.

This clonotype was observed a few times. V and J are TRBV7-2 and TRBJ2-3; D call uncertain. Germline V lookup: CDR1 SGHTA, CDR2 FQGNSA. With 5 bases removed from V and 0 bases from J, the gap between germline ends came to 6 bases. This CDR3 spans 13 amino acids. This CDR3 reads CASSVPSTDTQYF. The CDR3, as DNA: TGTGCCAGCAGCGTGCCTAGCACAGATACGCAGTATTTT.

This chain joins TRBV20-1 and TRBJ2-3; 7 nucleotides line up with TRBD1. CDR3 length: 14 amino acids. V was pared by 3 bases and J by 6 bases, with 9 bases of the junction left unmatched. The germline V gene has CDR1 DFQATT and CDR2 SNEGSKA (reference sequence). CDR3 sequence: CSARDEGAVDTQYF. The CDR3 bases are TGCAGTGCTAGGGATGAGGGGGCAGTGGATACGCAGTATTTT.

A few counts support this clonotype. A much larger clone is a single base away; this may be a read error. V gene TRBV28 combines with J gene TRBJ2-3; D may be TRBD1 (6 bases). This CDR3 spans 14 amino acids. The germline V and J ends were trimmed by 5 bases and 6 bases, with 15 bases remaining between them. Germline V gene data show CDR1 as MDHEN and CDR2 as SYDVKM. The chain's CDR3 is CASSVTGSVDTQYF. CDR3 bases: TGTGCCAGCAGTGTTACAGGGAGCGTGGATACGCAGTATTTT.

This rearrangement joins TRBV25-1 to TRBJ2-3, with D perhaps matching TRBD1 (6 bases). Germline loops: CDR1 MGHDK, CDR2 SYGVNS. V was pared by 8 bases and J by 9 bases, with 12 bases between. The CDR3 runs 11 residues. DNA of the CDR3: TGTGCCAGCGGGACAACTCTGACGCAGTATTTT. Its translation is CASGTTLTQYF.

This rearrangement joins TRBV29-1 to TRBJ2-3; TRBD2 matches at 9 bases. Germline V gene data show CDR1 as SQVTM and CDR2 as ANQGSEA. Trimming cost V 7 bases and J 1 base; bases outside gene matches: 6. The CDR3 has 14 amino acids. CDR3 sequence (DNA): TGCAGCGGCGATAGCGGGAGCGGCACAGATACGCAGTATTTT. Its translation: CSGDSGSGTDTQYF.